A selection of T cell receptor beta chains follows, all from one sample in a study of blood T cell repertoires in COVID-19. Sequencing was performed with immunoSEQ multiplex PCR; in TCRdb, only in-frame clones are kept and a portion is missing. This table has about 400,000 clones, 89% appearing once. The sequenced sample was PBMCs or T cells enriched from blood (not recorded which). Source of these receptors: a woman between 25 and 40 years old who had recovered from COVID-19. Both conserved end residues are part of each CDR3. The order of the fields is CDR3 protein, CDR3 DNA, D gene, J gene, clone size, CDR3 length, V gene. D genes are given only for firm matches. Clone size appears in some rows only: once, few, many, or a class for an expanded clone.

CDR3 protein: CASSQGLPTDTQYF; CDR3 DNA: TGTGCCAGCAGCCAGGGGCTACCCACAGATACGCAGTATTTT; D gene: -; J gene: TRBJ2-3; clone size: -; CDR3 length: 14; V gene: TRBV16
CDR3 protein: CASSYGDRPGELFF; CDR3 DNA: TGTGCCAGCAGTTACGGCGACAGGCCCGGGGAGCTGTTTTTT; D gene: -; J gene: TRBJ2-2; clone size: -; CDR3 length: 14; V gene: TRBV6-5
CDR3 protein: CASSRGRDRGTGELFF; CDR3 DNA: TGTGCCAGCAGTCGAGGTCGGGACAGGGGCACCGGGGAGCTGTTTTTT; D gene: TRBD1; J gene: TRBJ2-2; clone size: -; CDR3 length: 16; V gene: TRBV6-6
CDR3 protein: CASTRQPQETQYF; CDR3 DNA: TGTGCCAGCACCAGACAGCCCCAAGAGACCCAGTACTTC; D gene: -; J gene: TRBJ2-5; clone size: -; CDR3 length: 13; V gene: TRBV12-3/TRBV12-4
CDR3 protein: CASSLAEGISLREQFF; CDR3 DNA: TGTGCCAGCAGCTTAGCGGAGGGGATCTCGCTCCGAGAGCAGTTCTTC; D gene: -; J gene: TRBJ2-1; clone size: -; CDR3 length: 16; V gene: TRBV7-6
CDR3 protein: CASSPATGEYGYTF; CDR3 DNA: TGTGCCAGCTCCCCGGCGACAGGGGAATATGGCTACACCTTC; D gene: TRBD1; J gene: TRBJ1-2; clone size: -; CDR3 length: 14; V gene: TRBV18
CDR3 protein: CASSTKRLAVAEDEQFF; CDR3 DNA: TGTGCCAGTAGTACAAAACGACTAGCAGTGGCTGAGGATGAGCAGTTCTTC; D gene: TRBD2; J gene: TRBJ2-1; clone size: -; CDR3 length: 17; V gene: TRBV19
CDR3 protein: CASLTGQGDYGYTF; CDR3 DNA: TGTGCCAGTCTCACAGGTCAAGGCGACTATGGCTACACCTTC; D gene: -; J gene: TRBJ1-2; clone size: -; CDR3 length: 14; V gene: TRBV2
CDR3 protein: CATSPDSLNTEAFF; CDR3 DNA: TGTGCCACGAGCCCGGACAGCTTGAACACTGAAGCTTTCTTT; D gene: -; J gene: TRBJ1-1; clone size: -; CDR3 length: 14; V gene: TRBV19
CDR3 protein: CASSFGGSYNSPLHF; CDR3 DNA: TGTGCCAGCAGTTTTGGAGGGTCCTATAATTCACCCCTCCACTTT; D gene: -; J gene: TRBJ1-6; clone size: -; CDR3 length: 15; V gene: TRBV28
CDR3 protein: CAISESGAGPETQYF; CDR3 DNA: TGTGCCATCAGTGAGTCGGGGGCAGGGCCCGAGACCCAGTACTTC; D gene: -; J gene: TRBJ2-5; clone size: -; CDR3 length: 15; V gene: TRBV10-3
CDR3 protein: CAWSPAPLSGKLFF; CDR3 DNA: TGTGCCTGGAGTCCGGCTCCACTCTCGGGAAAACTGTTTTTT; D gene: -; J gene: TRBJ1-4; clone size: once; CDR3 length: 14; V gene: TRBV30
CDR3 protein: CASSLRRGPRTQHF; CDR3 DNA: TGTGCCAGCAGCTTGCGCAGGGGGCCCCGGACCCAGCATTTT; D gene: TRBD1; J gene: TRBJ1-5; clone size: -; CDR3 length: 14; V gene: TRBV5-6
CDR3 protein: CASSIEPGLAGVKQYF; CDR3 DNA: TGTGCCAGTAGTATAGAACCCGGACTAGCGGGAGTAAAGCAGTACTTC; D gene: TRBD2; J gene: TRBJ2-7; clone size: -; CDR3 length: 16; V gene: TRBV19
CDR3 protein: CASTDRGHRQYF; CDR3 DNA: TGTGCCAGCACAGACAGGGGTCATAGGCAGTACTTC; D gene: TRBD1; J gene: TRBJ2-7; clone size: -; CDR3 length: 12; V gene: TRBV2
CDR3 protein: CASSQDRGDYLRDTQYF; CDR3 DNA: TGTGCCAGCAGCCAAGATAGGGGGGACTACCTACGAGATACGCAGTATTTT; D gene: -; J gene: TRBJ2-3; clone size: -; CDR3 length: 17; V gene: TRBV14
CDR3 protein: CASSLIISGRADDEQYF; CDR3 DNA: TGTGCCAGCAGCTTAATTATCTCGGGCAGGGCCGACGACGAGCAGTACTTC; D gene: -; J gene: TRBJ2-7; clone size: -; CDR3 length: 17; V gene: TRBV11-2
CDR3 protein: CASSLDPGGTTEAFF; CDR3 DNA: TGCGCCAGCAGCTTGGACCCAGGGGGGACCACTGAAGCTTTCTTT; D gene: TRBD1; J gene: TRBJ1-1; clone size: once; CDR3 length: 15; V gene: TRBV5-1
CDR3 protein: CASSLPDSANQPQHF; CDR3 DNA: TGTGCCAGCAGTTTACCGGACAGCGCTAATCAGCCCCAGCATTTT; D gene: -; J gene: TRBJ1-5; clone size: -; CDR3 length: 15; V gene: TRBV28
CDR3 protein: CASTPGGDRYIQYF; CDR3 DNA: TGTGCCAGCACTCCTGGGGGGGACAGGTACATTCAGTACTTC; D gene: -; J gene: TRBJ2-4; clone size: -; CDR3 length: 14; V gene: TRBV15
CDR3 protein: CASSVGEVNSPLHF; CDR3 DNA: TGTGCCAGCAGCGTAGGGGAGGTCAATTCACCCCTCCACTTT; D gene: -; J gene: TRBJ1-6; clone size: -; CDR3 length: 14; V gene: TRBV9
CDR3 protein: CASSQDSGGVLFF; CDR3 DNA: TGTGCCAGCAGCCAAGATAGCGGGGGTGTGCTGTTTTTT; D gene: TRBD2; J gene: TRBJ2-2; clone size: -; CDR3 length: 13; V gene: TRBV7-6
CDR3 protein: CASRTGPYGYTF; CDR3 DNA: TGCGCCAGCAGAACTGGGCCCTATGGCTACACCTTC; D gene: -; J gene: TRBJ1-2; clone size: -; CDR3 length: 12; V gene: TRBV5-1